Shown below are 2 T cell receptor beta chains from a single sample sequenced in a study of blood T cell repertoires in COVID-19. The method was immunoSEQ multiplex PCR; TCRdb's version includes in-frame clones alone and lacks a portion of them. This table holds fewer than 250,000 clones, about 86% found once. Sequencing input: PBMCs or T cells enriched from blood (not recorded which). Receptors originate from a woman aged 45-65 years with acute COVID-19.

The CDR3 protein is CASGKGGIREQYF. The CDR3 DNA sequence: TGTGCCAGCGGAAAAGGAGGGATAAGGGAGCAGTACTTC. V is TRBV11-3 and J is TRBJ2-7; possibly TRBD2 for D (6 bases). The CDR3 is made up of 13 amino acids. Per germline, CDR1 SGHNT and CDR2 YENEEA. V was cut by 8 bases and J by 7 bases, with 18 bases left in between. Combining the CDR3 with reference TRBV11-3 and TRBJ2-7 gives the whole variable domain EAGVVQSPRYKIIEKKQPVAFWCNPISGHNTLYWYLQNLGQGPELLIRYENEEAVDDSQLPKDRFSAERLKGVDSTLKIQPAELGDSAVYLCASGKGGIREQYFGPGTRLTVT.

The rearrangement joins TRBV10-3 to TRBJ1-1; TRBD1 might be the D (5 bases). V was shortened by 6 bases and J by 11 bases, with 16 bases between the two germline ends. CDR1 is ENHRY, CDR2 SYGVKD, per germline. There are 12 residues in the CDR3. This chain's CDR3 is CAISLGGREAFF. CDR3 in DNA: TGTGCCATCAGCTTGGGAGGCAGGGAGGCTTTCTTT.